The 29 T cell receptor beta chains reported below all come from one sample, sequenced in a study of OX40 agonist ivuxolimab in advanced cancers. Receptor amplification or capture employed the immunoSEQ multiplex PCR assay. TCRdb re-hosts the immuneACCESS table, in-frame sequences only. Its copies lack some clones; in the studies checked, an unresolved V gene accounts for under half of them, and the cause for the rest is not known. This sample gives some 50,000 clones in total; roughly 88% of them show up just once. The top ten clones comprise about 1.5% of the sample. Here the sequenced sample was CD4+ or CD8+ T cells sorted from blood, taken in a trial of the OX40 agonist ivuxolimab. These receptors all stem from an adult with an advanced solid tumor such as melanoma, head and neck, liver or kidney cancer.

This chain uses TRBV10-3 with TRBJ2-2; D possibly corresponds to TRBD2 (6 bases). Germline V gene sequence: CDR1 ENHRY, CDR2 SYGVKD. CDR3 length: 14 amino acids. Trimming shortened V by 7 bases and J by 4 bases, and 13 bases separated the two germline ends. The CDR3 DNA reads TGTGCCATCAAACCTGGGGGGAGCACCGGGGAGCTGTTTTTT. This encodes CAIKPGGSTGELFF.

The chain links TRBV19 to TRBJ2-4; D call uncertain. In germline, CDR1 is LNHDA, CDR2 SQIVND (reference sequence). This CDR3 comprises 11 residues. V shed 5 bases and J shed 5 bases, with 4 bases lying between them. The DNA of the CDR3 is TGTGCCAGTAGTGTGGAAAACATTCAGTACTTC. Amino acids: CASSVENIQYF.

J is TRBJ2-1 and V is TRBV9; 9 nucleotides match TRBD1. The germline V gene has CDR1 SGDLS and CDR2 YYNGEE. The CDR3 covers 17 residues. With 1 base clipped from V and 6 bases from J, the junction kept 11 bases outside the gene matches. The CDR3 coding sequence is TGTGCCAGCAGCGTAAACTACGAGACAGGGGGGAGCAATGAGCAGTTCTTC. This sequence encodes CASSVNYETGGSNEQFF.

V usage is TRBV7-3 and J usage is TRBJ1-5, with unresolved D. The CDR3 extends over 13 amino acids. Germline V CDR1 and CDR2: SGHTA, FQGTGA. The germline V and J ends were trimmed by 0 bases and 6 bases, with 6 bases remaining between them. In DNA, the CDR3 is TGTGCCAGCAGCTTAACGTCAGCTCAGCCCCAGCATTTT. It specifies CASSLTSAQPQHF.

This chain uses TRBV5-1 with TRBJ2-2; 7 bases map to TRBD1. With V trimmed by 5 bases and J by 0 bases, 4 bases remained unmatched. CDR1 and CDR2 (germline): SGHRS, YFSETQ. This CDR3 region has 15 residues. The CDR3 nucleotides are TGCGCCAGCAGTCGGGACAGCCCGAACACCGGGGAGCTGTTTTTT. This translates into CASSRDSPNTGELFF.

This clone was seen a few times. The chain is built from TRBV19 and TRBJ1-1; 7 nucleotides align to TRBD1. After removal of 5 bases from V and 2 bases from J, the junction contained 5 bases not matched to a gene. The CDR3 consists of 14 residues. The V gene's germline CDR1 is LNHDA and CDR2 SQIVND (reference sequence). CDR3 nucleotides: TGTGCCAGTAGTCCGACAGGGACAAACACTGAAGCTTTCTTT. Its protein product is CASSPTGTNTEAFF.

The chain recombines TRBV5-1 with TRBJ2-1; the D gene is possibly TRBD2 (5 bases). The CDR3 spans 12 residues. Trimming took 2 bases from V and 10 from J, leaving 10 bases between them. Looked up from germline, CDR1 is SGHRS and CDR2 is YFSETQ. CDR3 residues: CASSFTTGEQFF. The CDR3, as DNA: TGCGCCAGCAGCTTCACAACGGGGGAGCAGTTCTTC.

This clone has a single count. The rearrangement uses TRBV9 and TRBJ1-1; 12 bases agree with TRBD1. The CDR3 runs to 15 residues. The germline V gene encodes CDR1 SGDLS and CDR2 YYNGEE. V shed 3 bases and J 3 bases; nucleotides not matched to a gene: 3. Written as DNA, the CDR3 is TGTGCCAGCAGCGGGGACAGGGGGCAGCACACTGAAGCTTTCTTT. Amino acid sequence: CASSGDRGQHTEAFF.

This clone was counted a single time. CDR3 in amino acids: CAISEVGDDTQYF. CDR3 bases: TGTGCCATCAGTGAGGTAGGGGACGATACGCAGTATTTT. V is TRBV10-3 and J is TRBJ2-3; D assignment may be TRBD1 or TRBD2 (5 bases each). The length of the CDR3 is 13 residues. Trimming pared 2 bases from V and 6 bases from J, leaving 9 bases between. From germline, CDR1 is ENHRY and CDR2 SYGVKD.

In DNA form, the CDR3 reads TGTGCCAGCAGCACCGCGAGCTACAATGAGCAGTTCTTC. Translated: CASSTASYNEQFF. The chain recombines TRBV9 with TRBJ2-1; D uncertain. The CDR3 length is 13 residues. Germline CDR1 reads SGDLS; CDR2 reads YYNGEE. Trimming pared 4 bases from V and 3 bases from J, leaving 8 bases between.

The V gene is TRBV12-2, the J gene TRBJ2-3; the DNA was not used to check the table's D call, TRBD2. TRBV12-2 is a recognized pseudogene. The CDR3 is made up of 15 amino acids. CDR3 in amino acids: CASRLNGTFTDTQYF. In nucleotides, the CDR3 is TGTGCAAGTCGCCTAAATGGGACTTTCACAGATACGCAGTATTTT.

The rearrangement joins TRBV11-2 to TRBJ2-7, with TRBD1 matching over 10 bases. From germline, CDR1 is SGHAT and CDR2 FQNNGV. CDR3 length: 14 residues. The ends lost 3 bases at V and 3 bases at J; junction bases unmatched: 2. The CDR3, as DNA: TGTGCCAGCAGCTTTGGGACAGGGGACTACGAGCAGTACTTC. Translating it yields CASSFGTGDYEQYF.

The rearrangement joins TRBV7-3 to TRBJ2-5; TRBD2 matches 9 bases. This CDR3 has 16 residues. V shed 1 base, J shed 5 bases, and the junction held 8 bases outside the gene matches. Germline assignment: CDR1 SGHTA and CDR2 FQGTGA. CDR3 sequence reads: CASSLNAGGPTETQYF. CDR3 DNA: TGTGCCAGCAGCTTAAACGCGGGAGGGCCCACTGAGACCCAGTACTTC. Full variable domain (missing parts from reference TRBV7-3 and TRBJ2-5): GAGVSQTPSNKVTEKGKYVELRCDPISGHTALYWYRQSLGQGPEFLIYFQGTGAADDSGLPNDRFFAVRPEGSVSTLKIQRTERGDSAVYLCASSLNAGGPTETQYFGPGTRLLVL.

The rearrangement uses TRBV10-3 and TRBJ1-2; D is ambiguous. Germline CDR1 is ENHRY and CDR2 is SYGVKD. This CDR3 region has 15 residues. The V end lost 0 bases, the J end lost 2 bases, and 10 bases lay between the germline ends. The CDR3 DNA is TGTGCCATCAGTGAGTCGAGAGGAGGAAACTATGGCTACACCTTC. Its translation is CAISESRGGNYGYTF.

The chain couples TRBV7-6 to TRBJ2-3, with D unclear. The CDR3 has 15 amino acids. From germline, CDR1 is SGHVS and CDR2 FNYEAQ. V lost 5 bases and J lost 5, with 17 bases in between. The chain's CDR3 is CASSTTPLGKDTQYF. As DNA, the CDR3 is TGTGCCAGCAGCACCACCCCTCTGGGTAAAGATACGCAGTATTTT. Full variable domain (outside the CDR3, taken from reference TRBV7-6 and TRBJ2-3): GAGVSQSPRYKVTKRGQDVALRCDPISGHVSLYWYRQALGQGPEFLTYFNYEAQQDKSGLPNDRFSAERPEGSISTLTIQRTEQRDSAMYRCASSTTPLGKDTQYFGPGTRLTVL.

The V call is TRBV6-1, the J call TRBJ1-1, with a weak D call TRBD1 (5 bases). The germline V and J ends were trimmed by 3 bases and 5 bases, with 16 bases remaining between them. This CDR3 contains 15 residues. The V gene's germline CDR1 is MNHNS and CDR2 SASEGT. The CDR3 protein is CASSEWSFEGTEAFF. The CDR3 region has the DNA TGTGCCAGCAGTGAGTGGTCTTTTGAGGGGACTGAAGCTTTCTTT.

The rearrangement links TRBV10-1 to TRBJ1-1; D uncertain. The CDR3 is 15 residues long. V was cut by 0 bases and J by 0 bases, with 8 bases left in between. Germline V gene data show CDR1 as WNHNN and CDR2 as SYGVQD (reference sequence). DNA for the CDR3: TGCGCCAGCAGTGAGTCGAGAGCCATGAACACTGAAGCTTTCTTT. Protein: CASSESRAMNTEAFF.

This clone was seen only once. The chain combines TRBV27 with TRBJ2-7; TRBD2 aligns across 9 bases. Germline trimming cut 5 bases from V and 0 bases from J; bases unmatched to any gene: 8. CDR1 and CDR2 (germline): MNHEY, SMNVEV (reference sequence). This CDR3 contains 16 residues. CDR3 in amino acids: CASSLRLAASSYEQYF. DNA for the CDR3: TGTGCCAGCAGTCTCCGACTAGCGGCTAGCTCCTACGAGCAGTACTTC.

The CDR3 loop is CAYARSNQPQHF. The CDR3 DNA is TGTGCCTACGCTCGGAGCAATCAGCCCCAGCATTTT. V and J are TRBV6-5 and TRBJ1-5; D is undetermined. Trimming took off 11 bases at V and 1 base at J, with 9 bases between the two ends. CDR1 MNHEY and CDR2 SVGAGI come from the germline V gene. The CDR3 spans 12 residues.

The chain uses TRBV27 and TRBJ1-5; D not resolved. Germline-derived CDR1 and CDR2 are MNHEY and SMNVEV (reference sequence). The CDR3 length is 16 residues. Trimming removed 0 bases from V and 2 bases from J, with 11 bases in between. The CDR3 region is CASSLSSVGGNQPQHF. In DNA, the CDR3 is TGTGCCAGCAGTTTATCGTCCGTCGGTGGCAATCAGCCCCAGCATTTT.

V gene TRBV2 combines with J gene TRBJ2-3; D might be TRBD2 (6 bases). The CDR3 totals 13 residues. The ends were cut back, 5 bases at V and 1 base at J, with 7 bases in the middle. CDR1 is SNHLY, CDR2 FYNNEI, per germline. This CDR3 is CASSWRGTDTQYF. Written as DNA, the CDR3 is TGTGCCAGCAGTTGGAGGGGCACAGATACGCAGTATTTT.

The genes are TRBV15 and TRBJ2-7, with unresolved D. In germline, CDR1 is LNHNV, CDR2 YYDKDF (reference sequence). V lost 0 bases to trimming and J lost 0 bases, with 12 bases between them. The CDR3 is 16 amino acids. The CDR3 reads CATSRDGSASSYEQYF. The CDR3 coding sequence is TGTGCCACCAGCAGAGATGGCTCCGCCAGCTCCTACGAGCAGTACTTC.

The sample holds one count of this clone. V is TRBV7-8 and J is TRBJ2-3, with D uncertain. The CDR3 loop spans 16 amino acids. Looked up from germline, CDR1 is SGHVS and CDR2 is FQNEAQ. Trimming cost V 1 base and J 6 bases, with 17 bases left between them. The CDR3 sequence: CASSLGVASSADTQYF. As DNA, the CDR3 is TGTGCCAGCAGCTTAGGTGTGGCTAGTTCCGCCGATACGCAGTATTTT.

The J gene is TRBJ2-3, the V gene TRBV28; a possible D gene is TRBD1 (6 bases). Trimming shortened V by 4 bases and J by 0 bases, and 14 bases separated the two germline ends. The CDR3 totals 16 residues. Germline CDR1 MDHEN, CDR2 SYDVKM. The CDR3 is CASSSPGQHSTDTQYF. The DNA of the CDR3 is TGTGCCAGCAGTTCTCCCGGACAGCATAGCACAGATACGCAGTATTTT. Full variable domain (missing parts from reference TRBV28 and TRBJ2-3): DVKVTQSSRYLVKRTGEKVFLECVQDMDHENMFWYRQDPGLGLRLIYFSYDVKMKEKGDIPEGYSVSREKKERFSLILESASTNQTSMYLCASSSPGQHSTDTQYFGPGTRLTVL.

The V gene is TRBV30, the J gene TRBJ1-5; D remains ambiguous. The CDR3 has 14 amino acids. Per germline, CDR1 GTSNPN and CDR2 SVGIG (reference sequence). V was pared by 7 bases and J by 2 bases, with 15 bases between. CDR3 sequence reads: CAFQAAGGNQPQHF. The CDR3 DNA reads TGTGCCTTCCAAGCAGCGGGTGGCAATCAGCCCCAGCATTTT.

The rearrangement joins TRBV28 to TRBJ1-5; D ambiguous. CDR3 length equals 13 residues. With 8 bases removed from V and 5 bases from J, the gap between germline ends came to 13 bases. CDR1 and CDR2 from the germline V gene are MDHEN and SYDVKM. CDR3 DNA: TGTGCCAGCTGGGGAGACAACTATCAGCCCCAGCATTTT. It specifies CASWGDNYQPQHF. Combining the CDR3 with reference TRBV28 and TRBJ1-5 gives the whole variable domain DVKVTQSSRYLVKRTGEKVFLECVQDMDHENMFWYRQDPGLGLRLIYFSYDVKMKEKGDIPEGYSVSREKKERFSLILESASTNQTSMYLCASWGDNYQPQHFGDGTRLSIL.

The chain links TRBV14 to TRBJ1-4; no definite D call. The CDR3 covers 15 residues. Trimming pared 4 bases from V and 3 bases from J, leaving 12 bases between. CDR1 is SGHDN, CDR2 FVKESK, per germline. This CDR3 is CASSPRHPPNEKLFF. The CDR3 DNA reads as TGTGCCAGCAGCCCAAGACACCCCCCTAATGAAAAACTGTTTTTT.

The V gene is TRBV5-6, the J gene TRBJ2-7; D may match TRBD1 or TRBD2 (5 bases each). The CDR3 is 12 amino acids. V lost 0 bases and J lost 5, with 6 bases in between. Germline CDR1 SGHDT, CDR2 YYEEEE. In nucleotides, the CDR3 is TGTGCCAGCAGCTTGGCGGGGCACGAGCAGTACTTC. This gives the protein CASSLAGHEQYF.

The chain combines TRBV5-6 with TRBJ1-1, with D maybe TRBD1 (5 bases). Trimming removed 3 bases from V and 4 bases from J, with 10 bases in between. Germline assignment: CDR1 SGHDT and CDR2 YYEEEE. This CDR3 has 13 amino acids. This CDR3 reads CASSSLQGTEAFF. CDR3 nucleotides: TGTGCCAGCAGCTCCCTCCAGGGCACTGAAGCTTTCTTT.